This T cell receptor (beta chain) was documented in a study of blood T cell repertoires in COVID-19. At the level of the study: The United States, Italy and Spain were the sources of the acute and convalescent COVID-19 samples.

There are a few counts of this clone. The V gene lost 7 bases and the J gene lost 0 bases, with 12 bases spanning the gap. Germline loops: CDR1 MNHEY, CDR2 SVGAGI. The CDR3 loop spans 14 amino acids. The method was immunoSEQ multiplex PCR; TCRdb's version includes in-frame clones alone and lacks a portion of them. This sample carries 70,000 to 85,000 clones, roughly 90% of them seen once, and the ten largest clones take 3%. The sequenced sample consisted of peripheral blood. This receptor was identified in a woman in her 50s with active or convalescent COVID-19. The chain combines TRBV6-5 with TRBJ1-2; maybe TRBD1 (5 bases). The CDR3 nucleotides read TGTGCCAGCAAAAGACAGTACTCTAACTATGGCTACACCTTC. Its translation is CASKRQYSNYGYTF.